This T cell receptor beta chain was captured by sequencing in a study of T cells in Graves' hyperthyroidism and ophthalmopathy. Study-level background: Staff took peripheral blood when the initial diagnosis was made, before any treatment began.

Amplified TCR beta CDR3 regions came from RNA transcripts. A first-round RT-PCR of the TCR CDR3 used the HTBI primer set. TCRdb analysed the multiplex PCR reads with MiXCR anew, one entry per CDR3 protein. This sample has around 340,000 distinct CDR3 sequences, with roughly 23% found just once. Ten or more counts support this clonotype. Its target is not known. Study-level findings and limits: The majority of expanded thyroid clonotypes above 0.001 also appeared in blood.

The material sequenced was blood. This sequence was found in a woman in her forties or fifties with Graves' hyperthyroidism.

The CDR3 is CASSGASVGQETQYF. CDR3 in DNA: TGTGCCAGCAGCGGAGCCTCGGTCGGCCAAGAGACCCAGTACTTC. The V call is TRBV9, the J call TRBJ2-5; no firm D call. Trimming took off 3 bases at V and 1 base at J, with 13 bases between the two ends. CDR3 length: 15 residues. In germline, CDR1 is SGDLS, CDR2 YYNGEE.